The 30 T cell receptor beta chains in this list originate from one sample, sequenced in a study of cytomegalovirus exposure and HLA in healthy donors. The PCR used 60 Vbeta and 13 Jbeta primers. Generated by immunoSEQ multiplex PCR, the TCRdb table keeps only in-frame clones and is missing some. The data hold 100,000 to 130,000 clones, with over 75% observed a single time. Specimen: PBMCs. Receptors were obtained from a man aged 25 to 45 in good health and CMV-seronegative.

V and J are TRBV25-1 and TRBJ1-1; TRBD1 aligns across 7 bases. J lost 5 bases, V lost 5 bases, and 11 bases had no gene match. The germline V gene has CDR1 MGHDK and CDR2 SYGVNS. There are 15 residues in the CDR3. CDR3 protein: CASSPWGRGKTEAFF. The CDR3 nucleotides read TGTGCCAGCAGTCCGTGGGGCAGGGGGAAGACTGAAGCTTTCTTT.

This clone was recorded at least ten times. The CDR3 DNA is TGTGCCAGCAGTCAGACTAGCACAGATACGCAGTATTTT. Amino acids: CASSQTSTDTQYF. The chain couples TRBV6-4 to TRBJ2-3; D not certain. CDR1 is MRHNA and CDR2 is SNTAGT in the germline V gene. The V gene lost 5 bases and the J gene lost 0 bases, with 6 bases spanning the gap. This CDR3 is 13 amino acids long.

V is TRBV5-4 and J is TRBJ2-5, with 9 nucleotides matching TRBD1. The CDR3 contains 15 residues. V shed 2 bases, J shed 5 bases, and the junction held 7 bases outside the gene matches. Germline assignment: CDR1 SGHNT and CDR2 YYREEE (reference sequence). CDR3 nucleotides: TGTGCCAGCAGCTTAACAGGGGGCAAGAAGGAGACCCAGTACTTC. Translating gives CASSLTGGKKETQYF.

The chain is built from TRBV27 and TRBJ2-7, with D perhaps TRBD1 (5 bases). CDR1 is MNHEY, CDR2 SMNVEV, per germline (reference sequence). Trimming took off 6 bases at V and 3 bases at J, with 12 bases between the two ends. This CDR3 comprises 13 residues. The CDR3 region has the DNA TGTGCCAGCAGGAGTGGGGCAGGCTACGAGCAGTACTTC. This encodes CASRSGAGYEQYF.

The chain combines TRBV27 with TRBJ2-7, with 8 bases identical to TRBD2. The CDR3 totals 15 residues. In germline, CDR1 is MNHEY, CDR2 SMNVEV (reference sequence). The V segment lost 4 bases and the J segment 3 bases; nucleotides outside the gene matches: 8. CDR3 DNA sequence: TGTGCCAGCAGTTACCGAGCGGGAGTAGTCTACGAGCAGTACTTC. This gives the protein CASSYRAGVVYEQYF.

The chain carries TRBV6-4 and TRBJ1-1; D gene ambiguous. Germline CDR1 is MRHNA and CDR2 is SNTAGT. V shed 5 bases and J shed 3 bases, with 10 bases lying between them. This CDR3 has 13 amino acids. The CDR3 region is CASSFDTHTEAFF. The CDR3 DNA reads as TGTGCCAGCAGTTTCGACACTCACACTGAAGCTTTCTTT.

V usage is TRBV7-8 and J usage is TRBJ2-5, with D perhaps matching TRBD1 (6 bases). V dropped 5 bases and J dropped 4 bases, with 17 bases sitting between them. The CDR3 loop spans 15 amino acids. Looked up from germline, CDR1 is SGHVS and CDR2 is FQNEAQ. The CDR3 reads CASSRMGAMSETQYF. The CDR3 DNA reads TGTGCCAGCAGCCGGATGGGGGCGATGTCAGAGACCCAGTACTTC.

The chain has TRBV29-1 and TRBJ1-4; perhaps TRBD1 as D (6 bases). Germline CDR1 SQVTM, CDR2 ANQGSEA. The CDR3 has 13 residues. The germline V and J ends were trimmed by 7 bases and 8 bases, with 17 bases remaining between them. The CDR3 loop is CSARGAVREKLFF. Written as DNA, the CDR3 is TGCAGCGCCCGGGGGGCAGTGCGGGAAAAACTGTTTTTT. Full variable domain (remainder filled in from reference TRBV29-1 and TRBJ1-4): SAVISQKPSRDICQRGTSLTIQCQVDSQVTMMFWYRQQPGQSLTLIATANQGSEATYESGFVIDKFPISRPNLTFSTLTVSNMSPEDSSIYLCSARGAVREKLFFGSGTQLSVL.

This clone was seen only once. The chain combines TRBV11-3 with TRBJ2-5; the match to TRBD2 covers 13 bases. The J segment lost 7 bases and the V segment lost 1 base, leaving 0 bases of the junction unmatched. CDR1 and CDR2 (germline): SGHNT, YENEEA. The CDR3 sequence is 14 residues long. CDR3 region: CASSLGLAGGTQYF. The CDR3 region has the DNA TGTGCCAGCAGCTTAGGACTAGCGGGAGGGACCCAGTACTTC.

V usage is TRBV2 and J usage is TRBJ2-3, with a weak D call TRBD2 (5 bases). There are 12 residues in the CDR3. V was pared by 6 bases and J by 10 bases, with 14 bases between. The germline CDR1 and CDR2 sequences are SNHLY and FYNNEI. DNA of the CDR3: TGTGCCAGCAGGGATATAGCGCTCCCGCAGTATTTT. Its protein product is CASRDIALPQYF.

J is TRBJ2-7 and V is TRBV7-9, with a tentative D call TRBD1 (5 bases). The germline CDR1 and CDR2 sequences are SEHNR and FQNEAQ (reference sequence). Trimming left V 2 bases short and J 5 bases short, with 10 bases between. The CDR3 has 13 residues. The CDR3 DNA follows: TGTGCCAGCAGCTTAATCCAGGGCCACGAGCAGTACTTC. This translates into CASSLIQGHEQYF.

This clone was recorded only once. CDR3 nucleotides: TGTGCCAGCAGCTTGTCGTTTCAGGCTCGAAACACCTTC. It specifies CASSLSFQARNTF. The chain recombines TRBV5-8 with TRBJ1-2; D not resolved. The CDR3 totals 13 residues. Trimming stripped 1 base from V and 12 bases from J, with 16 bases between. Germline loops: CDR1 SGHTS, CDR2 YDEGEE.

The V gene is TRBV2, the J gene TRBJ1-6, with D hard to call. Trimming shortened V by 3 bases and J by 9 bases, and 9 bases separated the two germline ends. The CDR3 extends over 13 amino acids. Germline V gene lookup returns CDR1 SNHLY and CDR2 FYNNEI. CDR3 sequence (DNA): TGTGCCAGCAGTGATCAGTACCTTTCACCCCTCCACTTT. Amino acid sequence: CASSDQYLSPLHF.

The V gene is TRBV5-4, the J gene TRBJ2-1; 13 nucleotides line up with TRBD2. The J segment lost 0 bases and the V segment lost 7 bases, leaving 7 bases of the junction unmatched. The CDR3 extends over 17 amino acids. CDR1 is SGHNT and CDR2 is YYREEE in the germline V gene (reference sequence). CDR3 bases: TGTGCCAGCGGAGGACTAGCGGGGGCGAGCTCCTACAATGAGCAGTTCTTC. Translated, it gives CASGGLAGASSYNEQFF.

This rearrangement joins TRBV19 to TRBJ1-3; 7 nucleotides match TRBD1. Trimming removed 6 bases from V and 4 bases from J; junction bases left unmatched: 6. CDR1 and CDR2 (germline): LNHDA, SQIVND (reference sequence). The CDR3 is 14 residues long. The CDR3 DNA reads as TGTGCCAGTAGGCCTCCGGGACAGGGAAACACCATATATTTT. The encoded protein is CASRPPGQGNTIYF.

The chain carries TRBV9 and TRBJ2-1; maybe TRBD2 (7 bases). V shed 4 bases and J shed 0 bases, with 14 bases lying between them. The CDR3 length is 16 residues. Germline assignment: CDR1 SGDLS and CDR2 YYNGEE. The CDR3 DNA reads TGTGCCAGCAGCCCCCCGGGGGGCCCCTCCTACAATGAGCAGTTCTTC. Residues: CASSPPGGPSYNEQFF.

This clone was seen a single time. V is TRBV6-1 and J is TRBJ2-1; 8 positions agree with TRBD2. This CDR3 contains 14 residues. Germline V gene sequence: CDR1 MNHNS, CDR2 SASEGT. Trimming took 7 bases from V and 2 from J; bases not matched to a gene: 4. As DNA, the CDR3 is TGTGCCAGCACCCCGGGACTAGCCTACAATGAGCAGTTCTTC. Translation gives CASTPGLAYNEQFF.

The gene calls are TRBV7-9 and TRBJ2-7, with 9 bases identical to TRBD1. CDR3 length: 18 residues. Trimming cost V 3 bases and J 3 bases; bases outside gene matches: 15. CDR1 SEHNR and CDR2 FQNEAQ come from the germline V gene (reference sequence). The CDR3, as DNA: TGTGCCAGCAGCTTCGTCCCGGGACAGGGAAAGGGCTTCTACGAGCAGTACTTC. Its translation: CASSFVPGQGKGFYEQYF.

This rearrangement joins TRBV5-4 to TRBJ2-7; 7 positions match TRBD2. Germline V gene sequence: CDR1 SGHNT, CDR2 YYREEE (reference sequence). The junction had 9 bases not matched to a gene; V was cut back by 4 bases and J by 5 bases. The CDR3 covers 14 residues. This CDR3 is CASSPGGSLHEQYF. DNA for the CDR3: TGTGCCAGCAGCCCGGGGGGTAGCCTCCACGAGCAGTACTTC.

The V gene is TRBV29-1, the J gene TRBJ1-2; TRBD1 matches at 7 bases. The CDR3 spans 12 residues. With 5 bases clipped from V and 8 bases from J, the junction kept 8 bases outside the gene matches. Germline V lookup: CDR1 SQVTM, CDR2 ANQGSEA. CDR3 sequence reads: CSVREGAEGYTF. The DNA for the CDR3 is TGCAGCGTTCGAGAGGGGGCGGAGGGCTACACCTTC.

V gene TRBV7-6 combines with J gene TRBJ2-2; 7 bases agree with TRBD1. From germline, CDR1 is SGHVS and CDR2 FNYEAQ. The V segment lost 4 bases and the J segment 5 bases; nucleotides outside the gene matches: 4. This CDR3 contains 14 residues. The CDR3 here is CASSSNRGTGELFF. The CDR3 DNA reads as TGTGCCAGCAGCTCCAACAGGGGTACCGGGGAGCTGTTTTTT.

V is TRBV7-9 and J is TRBJ2-7; D gene unclear. The ends were cut back, 5 bases at V and 1 base at J, with 15 bases in the middle. Germline-derived CDR1 and CDR2 are SEHNR and FQNEAQ (reference sequence). The CDR3 consists of 15 residues. The CDR3 is CASSPPMAGSYEQYF. CDR3 DNA sequence: TGTGCCAGCAGCCCCCCTATGGCAGGATCCTACGAGCAGTACTTC. The whole variable domain, remainder taken from reference TRBV7-9 and TRBJ2-7, is DTGVSQNPRHKITKRGQNVTFRCDPISEHNRLYWYRQTLGQGPEFLTYFQNEAQLEKSRLLSDRFSAERPKGSFSTLEIQRTEQGDSAMYLCASSPPMAGSYEQYFGPGTRLTVT.

This clone was seen a few times. V gene TRBV13 combines with J gene TRBJ2-7; a possible D gene is TRBD1 (6 bases). This CDR3 is 20 amino acids long. V dropped 4 bases and J dropped 2 bases, with 30 bases sitting between them. The germline V gene has CDR1 PRHDT and CDR2 FYEKMQ (reference sequence). The CDR3 DNA reads as TGTGCCAGCAGCTCACAATGGGGGCAGAGTTTTCGGAGAAAACCCTACGAGCAGTACTTC. As protein: CASSSQWGQSFRRKPYEQYF. Complete variable domain (other parts from reference TRBV13 and TRBJ2-7): AAGVIQSPRHLIKEKRETATLKCYPIPRHDTVYWYQQGPGQDPQFLISFYEKMQSDKGSIPDRFSAQQFSDYHSELNMSSLELGDSALYFCASSSQWGQSFRRKPYEQYFGPGTRLTVT.

The V gene is TRBV5-6, the J gene TRBJ2-7, with D unclear. Per germline, CDR1 SGHDT and CDR2 YYEEEE. This CDR3 is built from 12 residues. Trimming stripped 4 bases from V and 6 bases from J, with 11 bases between. The CDR3, as DNA: TGTGCCAGCAGCCGGGTAGGTCTCGAGCAGTACTTC. Encoded protein: CASSRVGLEQYF.

This chain links TRBV19 with TRBJ2-6; 10 bases are shared with TRBD1. There are 16 residues in the CDR3. Germline V gives CDR1 LNHDA, CDR2 SQIVND (reference sequence). V dropped 11 bases and J dropped 1; count of bases not matched to a gene: 8. CDR3 DNA: TGTGCCGTGGACAGGGGGGGCCAATCTGGGGCCAACGTCCTGACTTTC. Residues: CAVDRGGQSGANVLTF.

The chain joins TRBV19 to TRBJ1-1; D is unresolved. The CDR3 sequence is 12 residues long. Trimming left V 7 bases short and J 6 bases short, with 12 bases between. Germline CDR1 and CDR2: LNHDA and SQIVND (reference sequence). In DNA form, the CDR3 reads TGTGCCAGTAACGCCGGGTGGGCTGAAGCTTTCTTT. This sequence encodes CASNAGWAEAFF. Complete variable domain (other parts from reference TRBV19 and TRBJ1-1): DGGITQSPKYLFRKEGQNVTLSCEQNLNHDAMYWYRQDPGQGLRLIYYSQIVNDFQKGDIAEGYSVSREKKESFPLTVTSAQKNPTAFYLCASNAGWAEAFFGQGTRLTVV.

The chain employs TRBV5-1 and TRBJ2-1; a weak D match, TRBD2 (5 bases). The ends were cut back, 4 bases at V and 12 bases at J, with 26 bases in the middle. CDR1 and CDR2 (germline): SGHRS, YFSETQ. The CDR3 is 16 amino acids. The CDR3 DNA is TGCGCCAGCAGCCCGGTTAGTACGCTAGCCCCGAGCGGGCAGTTCTTC. Its protein product is CASSPVSTLAPSGQFF.

V and J are TRBV6-4 and TRBJ1-1; 7 positions match TRBD1. Germline V lookup: CDR1 MRHNA, CDR2 SNTAGT. V trimming: 6 bases; J trimming: 0 bases; junction bases outside the gene matches: 7. This CDR3 comprises 15 residues. The CDR3 DNA follows: TGTGCCAGCAGAAAAGCGCAGGGGGTGAACACTGAAGCTTTCTTT. It translates to CASRKAQGVNTEAFF.

V and J are TRBV15 and TRBJ2-3; D is possibly TRBD2 (6 bases). The V and J ends lost 11 bases and 8 bases respectively, with 14 bases between them. Looked up from germline, CDR1 is LNHNV and CDR2 is YYDKDF (reference sequence). The CDR3 contains 11 residues. CDR3 loop: CAAGTLGTQYF. In nucleotides, the CDR3 is TGTGCCGCGGGGACTCTAGGTACGCAGTATTTT.

This chain joins TRBV28 and TRBJ1-5; D remains unclear. V lost 2 bases and J 9 bases, leaving 11 bases between the germline ends. CDR1 is MDHEN, CDR2 SYDVKM, per germline. The CDR3 is made up of 13 amino acids. CDR3 DNA sequence: TGTGCCAGCAGTTTACCTAGGAGCGGGCCCCAGCATTTT. The encoded protein is CASSLPRSGPQHF.